Below, one TCR beta chain is given with its context. Its matching antigen is unknown. This record belongs to a study of shared clonotypes between healthy human individuals. Study results and limitations: Investigators expected sequencing depth to affect clonotype sharing among donors. The represented genetic and exposure-history diversity was limited by the small number of donors.

From germline, CDR1 is SGHTA and CDR2 FQGNSA. This CDR3 comprises 14 residues. J was trimmed by 4 bases and V by 1 base; bases with no gene match: 4. The assay was immunoSEQ multiplex PCR, and TCRdb's table has in-frame clones only and misses some. Seen here are some 500,000 clones, 70% to 80% observed once, and the top ten hold around 11%. Sequencing input: PBMCs. The chain joins TRBV7-2 to TRBJ2-7, with TRBD2 identical over 7 bases. This receptor was identified in a woman between 40 and 50 years old in good health. Some clones in this sample may be carry-over from other donors' samples. CDR3 bases: TGTGCCAGCAGCTTAGGAATGCGGGAGTACGAGCAGTACTTC. This translates into CASSLGMREYEQYF.